Sequencing of this TCR beta chain was carried out in a study of beta chain features in type 1 diabetes. Germline V gene sequence: CDR1 SEHNR, CDR2 FQNEAQ (reference sequence). The CDR3 length is 16 residues. V shed 6 bases, J shed 3 bases, and the junction held 9 bases outside the gene matches. Sequencing targeted expressed TCRB transcripts, as all isolated RNA had been reverse transcribed. Assay used: immunoSEQ multiplex PCR; TCRdb lists only in-frame clones, some missing. The table has fewer than 250,000 clones, about 14% seen once. Sequencing was performed on naive CD4+ T cells from blood. The chain employs TRBV7-9 and TRBJ1-4; 8 bases map to TRBD1. This sequence originates from a woman aged 40 to 50 in good health. The CDR3 loop reads CASSSQDRDPNEKLFF. The CDR3 bases are TGTGCCAGCAGTTCCCAGGACAGGGACCCTAATGAAAAACTGTTTTTT.